These 24 T cell receptor beta chains share one sample of origin, sequenced in a study of T-cell reconstitution after alpha-beta-depleted transplantation in children. Molecular barcoding with unique molecular identifiers was used for the TCRbeta library. Each CDR3 protein gets one entry after TCRdb re-called the PCR reads with MiXCR. The sample comprises under 35,000 distinct CDR3 sequences, roughly 6.3% of which are singletons, and 5.5% to 7% rests with the top ten. The source was PBMCs, mostly from graft donor cells, collected 180 days after TCRalphabeta/CD19-depleted stem cell transplant. The receptors shown here come from a male patient aged 10 to 17 who had a stem cell transplant for acute myeloid leukemia, so the T cells may come from the graft donor.

This clonotype was observed at least ten times. The chain joins TRBV5-8 to TRBJ2-7, with 13 bases identical to TRBD2. The CDR3 has 18 amino acids. Per the germline V gene, CDR1 is SGHTS and CDR2 is YDEGEE. J was trimmed by 0 bases and V by 7 bases; bases with no gene match: 13. The CDR3 region has the DNA TGTGCCAGCGGAGACCCGGGACTAGCGGGACCGAGCTCCTACGAGCAGTACTTC. It codes for CASGDPGLAGPSSYEQYF.

This clonotype has ten or more counts. This chain connects TRBV29-1 to TRBJ2-3; D is unclear. The CDR3 covers 12 residues. Germline V gene sequence: CDR1 SQVTM, CDR2 ANQGSEA. The V end lost 7 bases, the J end lost 2 bases, and 10 bases lay between the germline ends. The CDR3 loop reads CSAEAPTDTQYF. As DNA, the CDR3 is TGCAGCGCCGAAGCCCCCACAGATACGCAGTATTTT.

This clonotype has ten or more counts. V usage is TRBV20-1 and J usage is TRBJ1-6; D is uncertain. The germline V gene has CDR1 DFQATT and CDR2 SNEGSKA (reference sequence). The CDR3 contains 14 residues. Trimming took 5 bases from V and 8 from J, leaving 16 bases between them. CDR3 DNA: TGCAGTGCTGCGGTACCAGGAATGTATTCACCCCTCCACTTT. Translating gives CSAAVPGMYSPLHF.

This clonotype was picked up many times. This chain uses TRBV29-1 with TRBJ2-3; D not certain. The germline V gene has CDR1 SQVTM and CDR2 ANQGSEA. Trimming pared 7 bases from V and 5 bases from J, leaving 10 bases between. The CDR3 totals 11 residues. The chain's CDR3 is CSARIGDTQYF. CDR3 bases: TGCAGCGCCCGTATCGGAGATACGCAGTATTTT.

This clonotype was recorded many times. The genes are TRBV7-2 and TRBJ2-3; 7 bases are shared with TRBD2. CDR1 is SGHTA and CDR2 is FQGNSA in the germline V gene. V lost 3 bases, J lost 4 bases, and 10 bases stayed unmatched. The CDR3 contains 16 residues. The CDR3, as DNA: TGTGCCAGCAGCTTGTGGTTGGCGGGAGAATCAGATACGCAGTATTTT. Translated: CASSLWLAGESDTQYF.

This clonotype was seen ten or more times. This chain links TRBV20-1 with TRBJ2-3, with TRBD2 identical over 8 bases. The V gene's germline CDR1 is DFQATT and CDR2 SNEGSKA (reference sequence). CDR3 size: 15 residues. V dropped 0 bases and J dropped 4; count of bases not matched to a gene: 6. The CDR3 sequence: CSARDPASGPDTQYF. The CDR3 DNA follows: TGCAGTGCTAGAGATCCGGCTAGCGGGCCAGATACGCAGTATTTT.

There are many counts of this clonotype. DNA for the CDR3: TGTGCCAGCAGCGTAGCTAACTTCGGAAACACCATATATTTT. This codes for CASSVANFGNTIYF. The chain joins TRBV9 to TRBJ1-3, with D uncertain. This CDR3 is 14 amino acids long. Trimming removed 0 bases from V and 4 bases from J, with 8 bases in between. Germline-derived CDR1 and CDR2 are SGDLS and YYNGEE.

This clonotype was seen ten or more times. The chain's CDR3 is CASSPLSQETQYF. CDR3 coding DNA: TGTGCCAGCTCACCACTAAGCCAAGAGACCCAGTACTTC. The chain joins TRBV18 to TRBJ2-5, with D unclear. Per germline, CDR1 KGHSH and CDR2 LQKENI. CDR3 length: 13 residues. Between the trimmed V and J ends, which lost 1 base and 1 base, there was a span of 4 bases.

This clonotype occurred many times. This chain connects TRBV30 to TRBJ2-7; D is uncertain. Germline CDR1 reads GTSNPN; CDR2 reads SVGIG (reference sequence). The ends were cut back, 3 bases at V and 5 bases at J, with 2 bases in the middle. This CDR3 spans 9 amino acids. The DNA of the CDR3 is TGTGCCTGGAGCAACGAGCAGTACTTC. It is translated as CAWSNEQYF.

This clonotype was counted many times. The V gene is TRBV14, the J gene TRBJ2-1; 8 bases align to TRBD2. Germline CDR1 is SGHDN and CDR2 is FVKESK. The V and J ends lost 4 bases and 7 bases, in that order; junction bases with no gene match: 12. This CDR3 comprises 16 residues. The CDR3 DNA sequence: TGTGCCAGCAGCCTCGAGACGGGAGGGCTGTGGAATGAGCAGTTCTTC. It yields the protein CASSLETGGLWNEQFF.

This clonotype showed up many times. The CDR3 sequence is CASGRVTDTQYF. The CDR3, as DNA: TGTGCCAGTGGACGGGTCACAGATACGCAGTATTTT. The chain recombines TRBV7-2 with TRBJ2-3; D not resolved. This CDR3 is built from 12 residues. CDR1 and CDR2 from the germline V gene are SGHTA and FQGNSA. Trimming pared 9 bases from V and 2 bases from J, leaving 9 bases between.

The sample holds many counts of this clonotype. The chain recombines TRBV5-1 with TRBJ1-6; D gene ambiguous. Trimming removed 3 bases at V and 9 bases at J, with 19 bases between. Germline CDR1 is SGHRS and CDR2 is YFSETQ. The CDR3 extends over 16 amino acids. CDR3 residues: CASSSAPGNRGSPLHF. The CDR3 DNA sequence: TGCGCCAGCAGCTCCGCCCCGGGGAATCGTGGTTCACCCCTCCACTTT. Full variable domain (missing parts from reference TRBV5-1 and TRBJ1-6): KAGVTQTPRYLIKTRGQQVTLSCSPISGHRSVSWYQQTPGQGLQFLFEYFSETQRNKGNFPGRFSGRQFSNSRSEMNVSTLELGDSALYLCASSSAPGNRGSPLHFGNGTRLTVT.

There are many counts of this clonotype. This chain joins TRBV9 and TRBJ1-5; maybe TRBD1 (6 bases). This CDR3 has 14 amino acids. Germline V lookup: CDR1 SGDLS, CDR2 YYNGEE. V lost 2 bases and J 6 bases, leaving 12 bases between the germline ends. The CDR3 region is CASSVGTGSQPQHF. The CDR3 region has the DNA TGTGCCAGCAGCGTTGGAACAGGGTCTCAGCCCCAGCATTTT.

This clonotype occurred many times. The rearrangement uses TRBV12-3 or TRBV12-4 and TRBJ1-3; tentative D call: TRBD1 (5 bases). Trimming left V 6 bases short and J 2 bases short, with 14 bases between. This CDR3 is 15 amino acids long. This chain's CDR3 is CASRLRGGTGNTIYF. The CDR3 coding sequence is TGTGCCAGCAGACTGAGGGGAGGAACTGGAAACACCATATATTTT.

DNA of the CDR3: TGTGCCAGCAGCTTGGGAATCACCGGGGAGCTGTTTTTT. This encodes CASSLGITGELFF. V usage is TRBV5-6 and J usage is TRBJ2-2; D gene ambiguous. This CDR3 has 13 residues. The germline V and J ends were trimmed by 0 bases and 4 bases, with 4 bases remaining between them. Germline-derived CDR1 and CDR2 are SGHDT and YYEEEE.

Ten or more counts support this clonotype. V gene TRBV7-8 combines with J gene TRBJ2-7; 11 nucleotides match TRBD2. The CDR3 has 14 residues. CDR1 is SGHVS, CDR2 FQNEAQ, per germline. V lost 4 bases and J lost 3; bases outside the gene matches: 2. CDR3: CASSSGLAGYEQYF. For the CDR3, the DNA is TGTGCCAGCAGCTCAGGACTAGCGGGCTACGAGCAGTACTTC.

This clonotype showed up many times. This chain joins TRBV12-3 or TRBV12-4 and TRBJ2-1; TRBD1 agrees at 11 bases. The CDR3 covers 14 residues. The V gene end was trimmed by 6 bases and the J gene end by 4 bases; junction bases not matched to a gene: 2. CDR3 coding DNA: TGTGCCAGCAGGCGGGACAGGGGGTACAATGAGCAGTTCTTC. Encoded protein: CASRRDRGYNEQFF.

This clonotype was observed many times. The rearrangement joins TRBV20-1 to TRBJ1-5; D is uncertain. Germline CDR1 and CDR2: DFQATT and SNEGSKA (reference sequence). V was pared by 2 bases and J by 2 bases, with 10 bases between. CDR3 length: 14 residues. CDR3: CSARPGVGNQPQHF. The CDR3 region has the DNA TGCAGTGCTAGACCCGGGGTGGGCAATCAGCCCCAGCATTTT.

This clonotype occurred many times. The rearrangement links TRBV10-3 to TRBJ2-7; no definite D call. Germline assignment: CDR1 ENHRY and CDR2 SYGVKD. The CDR3 has 13 amino acids. V was clipped by 3 bases and J by 3 bases, with 9 bases between them. CDR3 DNA sequence: TGTGCCATCAGTGATAGTCTAGACTACGAGCAGTACTTC. Translated, it gives CAISDSLDYEQYF.

At least ten counts were recorded for this clonotype. The V gene is TRBV6-5, the J gene TRBJ2-3; TRBD1 aligns across 7 bases. CDR3 length: 14 residues. Germline V gene data show CDR1 as MNHEY and CDR2 as SVGAGI. The V gene end was trimmed by 6 bases and the J gene end by 6 bases; junction bases not matched to a gene: 9. The CDR3: CASRAGGLTDTQYF. The CDR3 bases are TGTGCCAGCAGGGCAGGGGGTCTAACGGATACGCAGTATTTT.

This clonotype has at least ten counts. The V and J genes are TRBV13 and TRBJ2-3; 12 nucleotides agree with TRBD2. J lost 1 base, V lost 5 bases, and 4 bases had no gene match. Germline V CDR1 and CDR2: PRHDT, FYEKMQ (reference sequence). The CDR3 is 16 residues long. CDR3 nucleotide sequence: TGTGCCAGCAGCCACGGACTAGCGGGACGCACAGATACGCAGTATTTT. Amino acid sequence: CASSHGLAGRTDTQYF.

This clonotype was observed at least ten times. The rearrangement links TRBV28 to TRBJ1-1; D remains unclear. V was cut by 6 bases and J by 1 base, with 6 bases left in between. CDR1 is MDHEN and CDR2 is SYDVKM in the germline V gene. There are 12 residues in the CDR3. The CDR3 DNA sequence: TGTGCCAGCAGGTGGACGAACACTGAAGCTTTCTTT. This translates into CASRWTNTEAFF.

This clonotype was observed at least ten times. This chain joins TRBV7-2 and TRBJ2-7; 12 bases map to TRBD2. CDR1 is SGHTA and CDR2 is FQGNSA in the germline V gene. The CDR3 consists of 15 residues. The junction had 14 bases not matched to a gene; V was cut back by 7 bases and J by 10 bases. The CDR3 region has the DNA TGTGCCAGCACCCTCCTCGGTGGGACTAGCGGGTTTCAGTACTTC. Translated, it gives CASTLLGGTSGFQYF.

This clonotype has ten or more counts. The gene calls are TRBV27 and TRBJ1-5; 8 nucleotides align to TRBD1. J gave up 3 bases and V 2 bases, and 12 bases lay outside the gene matches. The CDR3 runs 18 residues. Germline-derived CDR1 and CDR2 are MNHEY and SMNVEV (reference sequence). In DNA, the CDR3 is TGTGCCAGCAGTTTAAAGGGGCCGACAGGGGTCAACAATCAGCCCCAGCATTTT. Translating gives CASSLKGPTGVNNQPQHF.